Described below is a single T cell receptor beta chain sequence and its context. This clone came up a few times. Its recognized antigen is unknown. No much larger clone is present one base from it, and per-base qualities are unavailable. Taken from the germline V gene, the CDR1 and CDR2 loops are SGHTA and FQGTGA. From its cysteine to its phenylalanine, the CDR3 spans 15 amino acids. Only the CDR3 region is kept as DNA, spanning 45 bases read in frame from base 1. V sheds 5 bases and J sheds 0 bases, leaving 13 bases between their ends. This specimen belongs to a study of neoadjuvant anti-PD-1 for oral cavity cancer (dated by TCRdb to the early 2020s). With respect to the entire study: Before undergoing curative-intent surgical resection, most patients got three to four biweekly nivolumab doses at 3 mg/kg. A fourth nivolumab dose was given around day 43 to patients without progression, and definitive surgical resection was performed in those patients on days 50-56. Under RECIST 1.1, a patient counted as a responder if showing complete response, partial response or stable disease, and as a non-responder if showing progression. A 33% response rate was observed in the parent correlative cohort, in which around eleven patients were included. The study at large found these results: A higher pretreatment blood Treg/Th17 ratio correlated with both higher pretreatment blood TCRbeta clonality and lower post-treatment tumor TCRbeta clonality. After neoadjuvant nivolumab, non-responders showed significantly higher T cell clonality (Gini index) in PBMCs than responders did. Only a few patients per response group were included in the TCR analyses, and the authors called for validation in larger cohorts.

For deep sequencing, each PBMC sample was run in six replicates, with libraries mostly built from approximately 520 ng of input genomic DNA. TCRbeta libraries were prepared with the immunoSEQ hsTCRbeta kit according to the manufacturer's instructions. An Illumina NovaSeq 6000 S4 flow cell was used to sequence the final libraries, which had first been combined to 3 nM. Per the authors' processing: The immunoSEQ Analyzer was used for raw data preprocessing and quality control. The analysis was restricted to productive rearrangements, with each unique CDR3 amino acid sequence defining a clonotype. Using the R package tcR, the researchers computed the Gini-Simpson index as their estimate of repertoire clonality. Gini indices were compared with Student's t test, and associations with tumor size change were assessed by Pearson correlation. Held by TCRdb, this immuneACCESS table contains in-frame sequences only and omits some clones. Under half of the omission traces to an unresolved V gene where checked; the cause of the rest is unknown. V and J calls and clone size are copied from that table; D and trimming were computed from the DNA. Present in this sample are about 72,000 clones, 65% to 85% of which were seen just once. The top ten hold 3% to 3.5% of the sample.

What the time point label conveys for this sample: before neoadjuvant nivolumab. Patients had been newly diagnosed with stage II-IVA oral cavity squamous cell carcinoma, and no prior systemic or radiation treatment had been given to the patients. The cohort was composed of patients with HPV-negative, locally advanced oral cavity squamous cell carcinoma. Peripheral blood mononuclear cells were analyzed directly, without maintenance or expansion in culture. The samples were drawn from a longitudinal correlative study tied to a single-arm phase II trial testing neoadjuvant nivolumab in oral cavity squamous cell carcinoma. Subject-matched pre- and post-treatment PBMCs and tumors from three responders and three non-responders were subjected to genomic DNA-based TCRbeta sequencing. Peripheral blood mononuclear cells were drawn once before nivolumab treatment and a second time after treatment, when surgery took place. The Maxwell RSC DNA from Cells kit was used to extract genomic DNA from PBMCs.

The source of this sequence is a person between 40 and 80 years old with oral cavity squamous cell carcinoma. This chain is built from TRBV7-3 and TRBJ1-1; the D gene is unclear. The sample was PBMCs, taken before nivolumab (anti-PD-1) treatment. This receptor carries the CDR3 CASSPLGSMNTEAFF. The nucleotide sequence is given as TGTGCCAGCAGCCCACTTGGTTCGATGAACACTGAAGCTTTCTTT.